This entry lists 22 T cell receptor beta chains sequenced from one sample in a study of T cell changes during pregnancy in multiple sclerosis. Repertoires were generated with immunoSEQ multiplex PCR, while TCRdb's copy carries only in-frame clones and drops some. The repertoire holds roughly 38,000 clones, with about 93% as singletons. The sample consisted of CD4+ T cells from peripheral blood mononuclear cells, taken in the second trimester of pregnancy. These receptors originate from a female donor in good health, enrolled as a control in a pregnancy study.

The CDR3 spells CASSPSGQGKKLFF. In nucleotides, the CDR3 is TGTGCCAGCAGTCCGAGCGGACAGGGGAAAAAACTGTTTTTT. The chain combines TRBV28 with TRBJ1-4, with 9 bases aligning to TRBD1. The CDR3 covers 14 residues. V lost 5 bases, J lost 9 bases, and 7 bases stayed unmatched. Germline values: CDR1 MDHEN, CDR2 SYDVKM.

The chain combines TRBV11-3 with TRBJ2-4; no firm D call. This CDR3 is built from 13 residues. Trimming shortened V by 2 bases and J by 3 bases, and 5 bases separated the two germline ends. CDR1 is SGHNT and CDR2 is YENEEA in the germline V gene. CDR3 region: CASSLTDKNIQYF. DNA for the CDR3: TGTGCCAGCAGCTTAACAGACAAAAACATTCAGTACTTC.

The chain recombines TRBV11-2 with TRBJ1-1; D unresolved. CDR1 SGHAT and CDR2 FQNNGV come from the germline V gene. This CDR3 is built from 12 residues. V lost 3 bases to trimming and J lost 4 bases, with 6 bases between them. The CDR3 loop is CASSFVSTEAFF. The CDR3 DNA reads TGTGCCAGCAGCTTTGTTAGCACTGAAGCTTTCTTT.

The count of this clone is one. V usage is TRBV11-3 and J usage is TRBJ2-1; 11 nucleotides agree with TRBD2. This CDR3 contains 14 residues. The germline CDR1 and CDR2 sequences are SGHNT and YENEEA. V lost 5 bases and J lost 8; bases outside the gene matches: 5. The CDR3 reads CASSLTSGADEQFF. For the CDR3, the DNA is TGTGCCAGCAGCCTGACTAGCGGGGCCGATGAGCAGTTCTTC.

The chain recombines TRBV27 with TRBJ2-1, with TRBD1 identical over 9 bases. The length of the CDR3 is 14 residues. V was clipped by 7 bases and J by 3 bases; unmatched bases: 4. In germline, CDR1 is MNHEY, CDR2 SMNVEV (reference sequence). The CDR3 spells CASTRQGDYNEQFF. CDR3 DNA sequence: TGTGCCAGCACCAGACAGGGGGACTACAATGAGCAGTTCTTC.

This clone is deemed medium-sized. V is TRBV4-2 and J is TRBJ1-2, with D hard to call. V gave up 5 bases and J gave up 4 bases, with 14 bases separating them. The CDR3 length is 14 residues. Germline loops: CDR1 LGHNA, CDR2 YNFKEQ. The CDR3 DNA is TGTGCCAGCAGCGACCTGGGAGTGGTCTATGGCTACACCTTC. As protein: CASSDLGVVYGYTF.

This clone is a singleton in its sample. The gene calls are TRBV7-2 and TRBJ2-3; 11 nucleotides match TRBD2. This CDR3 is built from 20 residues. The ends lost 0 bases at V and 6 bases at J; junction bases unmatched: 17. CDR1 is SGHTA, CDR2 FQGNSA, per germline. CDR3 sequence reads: CASSLAWLAGGPQSGDTQYF. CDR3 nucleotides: TGTGCCAGCAGCTTAGCTTGGCTAGCGGGGGGACCTCAATCAGGCGATACGCAGTATTTT.

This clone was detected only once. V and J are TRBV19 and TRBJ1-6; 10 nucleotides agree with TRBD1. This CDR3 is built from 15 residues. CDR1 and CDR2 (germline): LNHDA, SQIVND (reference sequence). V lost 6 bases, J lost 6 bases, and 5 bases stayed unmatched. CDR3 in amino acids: CASSFGTGVNSPLHF. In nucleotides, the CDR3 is TGTGCCAGTAGCTTCGGGACAGGGGTTAATTCACCCCTCCACTTT.

CDR3 in DNA: TGTGCCTGGAGTGTATACAGGAGAGATGGCTACACCTTC. This translates into CAWSVYRRDGYTF. The rearrangement joins TRBV30 to TRBJ1-2, with a weak D call TRBD1 (5 bases). V shed 0 bases and J shed 6 bases, with 11 bases lying between them. The CDR3 is 13 amino acids. Looked up from germline, CDR1 is GTSNPN and CDR2 is SVGIG (reference sequence).

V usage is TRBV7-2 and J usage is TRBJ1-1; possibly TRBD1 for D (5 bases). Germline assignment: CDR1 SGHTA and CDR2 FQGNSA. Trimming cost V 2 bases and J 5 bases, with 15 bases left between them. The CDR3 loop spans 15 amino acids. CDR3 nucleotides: TGTGCCAGCAGCTTATCCGCAGGGAGGTATACTGAAGCTTTCTTT. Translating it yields CASSLSAGRYTEAFF.

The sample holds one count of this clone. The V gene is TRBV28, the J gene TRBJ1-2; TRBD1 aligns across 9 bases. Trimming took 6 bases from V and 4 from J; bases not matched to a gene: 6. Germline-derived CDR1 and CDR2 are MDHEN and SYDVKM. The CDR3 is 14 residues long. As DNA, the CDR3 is TGTGCCAGCAGCCCACAGGGGGCGCCCTATGGCTACACCTTC. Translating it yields CASSPQGAPYGYTF.

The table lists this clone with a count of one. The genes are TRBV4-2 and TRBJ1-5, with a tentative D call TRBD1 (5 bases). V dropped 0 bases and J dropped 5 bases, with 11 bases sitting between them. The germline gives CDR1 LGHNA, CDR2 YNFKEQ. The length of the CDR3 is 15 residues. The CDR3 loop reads CASSQDRTGYQPQHF. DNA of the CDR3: TGTGCCAGCAGCCAAGATCGAACAGGCTATCAGCCCCAGCATTTT.

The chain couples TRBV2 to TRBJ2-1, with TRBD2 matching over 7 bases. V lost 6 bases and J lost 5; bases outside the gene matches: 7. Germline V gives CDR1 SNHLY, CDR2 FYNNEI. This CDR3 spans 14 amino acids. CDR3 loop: CASSATSPHNEQFF. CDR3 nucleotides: TGTGCCAGCAGCGCGACTAGCCCGCACAATGAGCAGTTCTTC.

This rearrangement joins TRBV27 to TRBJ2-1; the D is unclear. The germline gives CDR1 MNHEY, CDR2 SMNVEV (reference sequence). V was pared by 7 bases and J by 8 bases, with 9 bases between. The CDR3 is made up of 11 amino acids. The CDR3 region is CASTKNYEQFF. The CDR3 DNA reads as TGTGCCAGCACCAAAAACTATGAGCAGTTCTTC.

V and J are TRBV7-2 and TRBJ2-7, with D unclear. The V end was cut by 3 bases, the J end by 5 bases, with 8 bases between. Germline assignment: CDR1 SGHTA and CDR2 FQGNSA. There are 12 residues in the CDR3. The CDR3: CASSFVQDEQYF. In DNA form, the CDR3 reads TGTGCCAGCAGCTTTGTTCAGGACGAGCAGTACTTC.

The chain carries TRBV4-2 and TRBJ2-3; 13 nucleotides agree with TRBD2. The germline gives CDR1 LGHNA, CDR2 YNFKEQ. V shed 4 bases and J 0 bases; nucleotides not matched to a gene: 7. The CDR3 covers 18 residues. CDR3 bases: TGTGCCAGCAGCCGAGGACTAGCGGGGGCCCCTAGCACAGATACGCAGTATTTT. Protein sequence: CASSRGLAGAPSTDTQYF.

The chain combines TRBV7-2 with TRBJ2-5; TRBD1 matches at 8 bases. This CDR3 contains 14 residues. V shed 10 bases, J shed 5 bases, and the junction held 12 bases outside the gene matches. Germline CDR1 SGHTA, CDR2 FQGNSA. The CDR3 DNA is TGTGCCACCGGACGGGCAGGGGGCCAGGAGACCCAGTACTTC. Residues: CATGRAGGQETQYF. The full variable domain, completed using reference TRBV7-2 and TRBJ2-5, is GAGVSQSPSNKVTEKGKDVELRCDPISGHTALYWYRQSLGQGLEFLIYFQGNSAPDKSGLPSDRFSAERTGGSVSTLTIQRTQQEDSAVYLCATGRAGGQETQYFGPGTRLLVL.

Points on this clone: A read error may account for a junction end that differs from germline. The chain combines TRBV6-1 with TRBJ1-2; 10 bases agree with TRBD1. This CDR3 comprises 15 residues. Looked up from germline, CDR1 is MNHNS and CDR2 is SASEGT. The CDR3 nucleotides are TGTGCCAGCAGTGTTTTACCCGGGACAGGGGCATACGTCCTTTTC. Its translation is CASSVLPGTGAYVLF.

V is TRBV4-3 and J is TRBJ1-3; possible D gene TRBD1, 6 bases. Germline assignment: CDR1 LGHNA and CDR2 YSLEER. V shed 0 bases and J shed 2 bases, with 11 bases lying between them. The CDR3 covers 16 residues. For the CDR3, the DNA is TGCGCCAGCAGCCAAGATCCGACAGGCCCTGGAAACACCATATATTTT. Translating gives CASSQDPTGPGNTIYF.

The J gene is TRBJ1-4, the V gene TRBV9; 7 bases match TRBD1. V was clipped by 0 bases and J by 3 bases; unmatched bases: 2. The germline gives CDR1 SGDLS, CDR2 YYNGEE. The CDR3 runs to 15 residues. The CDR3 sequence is CASSVGQGPNEKLFF. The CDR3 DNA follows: TGTGCCAGCAGCGTAGGACAGGGACCTAATGAAAAACTGTTTTTT.

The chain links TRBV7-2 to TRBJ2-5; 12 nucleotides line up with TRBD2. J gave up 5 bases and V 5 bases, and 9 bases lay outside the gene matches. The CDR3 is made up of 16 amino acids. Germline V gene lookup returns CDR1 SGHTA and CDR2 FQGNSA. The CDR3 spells CASSPPRLAGVETQYF. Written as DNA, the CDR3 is TGTGCCAGCAGCCCCCCCAGACTAGCGGGGGTGGAGACCCAGTACTTC. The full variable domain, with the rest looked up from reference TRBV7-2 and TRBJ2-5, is GAGVSQSPSNKVTEKGKDVELRCDPISGHTALYWYRQSLGQGLEFLIYFQGNSAPDKSGLPSDRFSAERTGGSVSTLTIQRTQQEDSAVYLCASSPPRLAGVETQYFGPGTRLLVL.

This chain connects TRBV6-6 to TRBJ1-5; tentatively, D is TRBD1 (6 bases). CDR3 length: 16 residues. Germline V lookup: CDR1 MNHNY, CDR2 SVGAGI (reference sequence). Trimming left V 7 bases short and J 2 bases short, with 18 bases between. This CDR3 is CASTPGTSSGNQPQHF. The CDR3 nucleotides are TGTGCCAGCACCCCTGGGACATCGAGTGGCAATCAGCCCCAGCATTTT.